This T cell receptor (beta chain) was sequenced in a study of a mutant IDH1 vaccine in newly diagnosed glioma. Across the whole study: Therapy received beforehand was radiotherapy, temozolomide, or both, with most patients given both.

Profiled with immunoSEQ multiplex PCR; TCRdb holds only in-frame clones, not every one. The sample lists 40,000 or so clones; over 85% were seen once. Specified time point: baseline, week 1 (first vaccination visit). Treatment described: pre-vaccination baseline after standard-of-care therapy. The V end was cut by 2 bases, the J end by 3 bases, with 17 bases between. The CDR3 sequence is 16 residues long. Germline CDR1 SGHTA, CDR2 FQGNSA. The sequence came from a man between 18 and 35 years old with glioma. Material: PBMCs, obtained from a glioma patient treated with radiotherapy, temozolomide or both. The chain recombines TRBV7-2 with TRBJ2-7; D uncertain. CDR3 region: CASSLRGMGKVYEQYF. CDR3 DNA: TGTGCCAGCAGCTTACGCGGAATGGGGAAGGTCTACGAGCAGTACTTC.